This TCR beta chain was captured in a study of beta chain features in type 1 diabetes. Every isolated RNA sample was fully reverse transcribed, so sequencing captured expressed TCRB transcripts. Some clones are missing from TCRdb's copy, which holds only in-frame ones; the method was immunoSEQ multiplex PCR. This table has about 300,000 clones, 13% appearing once. The study, taken as a whole, reports: Researchers report that Type 1 diabetes patients had moderately but significantly shorter TCRB CDR3s across all four CD4+ subsets.

Germline V CDR1 and CDR2: SGDLS, YYNGEE. This CDR3 spans 15 amino acids. J lost 0 bases, V lost 0 bases, and 3 bases had no gene match. On this clone itself: Its antigen is not identified.

The sequenced material came from naive CD4+ T cells from blood. The receptor's source is a woman aged 18-35 years with type 1 diabetes. The J gene is TRBJ2-7, the V gene TRBV9, with 7 bases that match TRBD2. The CDR3 sequence is CASSVAGGSSYEQYF. The CDR3 region has the DNA TGTGCCAGCAGCGTAGCGGGGGGTAGCTCCTACGAGCAGTACTTC.